These T cell receptor beta chains were read from a single sample in a study of blood T cell repertoires in COVID-19. Measured with immunoSEQ multiplex PCR; TCRdb has only the in-frame clones, and not every one. The sample lists 200,000 or so clones, 84% occurring once. The sample comprised PBMCs or T cells enriched from blood (not recorded which). These TCRs come from a man in his fifties or sixties who had recovered from COVID-19. Each CDR3 is given with its conserved first and last residue. D genes are given only for firm matches. Expanded clones are given a class, and other clones once, few, many or no size at all.

v_gene	d_gene	abundance	j_gene	CDR3aa	CDR3nt
TRBV12-3/TRBV12-4	.	.	TRBJ1-4	CASRGLIDEKLFF	TGTGCCAGCAGGGGACTGATCGATGAAAAACTGTTTTTT
TRBV6-5	TRBD1	.	TRBJ2-3	CASRAQGAGLDTQYF	TGTGCCAGCAGAGCACAGGGGGCAGGGTTAGATACGCAGTATTTT
TRBV7-6	.	.	TRBJ2-7	CASSLQGAGPYEQYF	TGTGCCAGCAGCTTACAGGGCGCCGGGCCCTACGAGCAGTACTTC
TRBV5-1	TRBD1	few	TRBJ2-2	CASSLSGTGDSTGELFF	TGCGCCAGCAGCTTGAGCGGGACAGGGGACAGCACCGGGGAGCTGTTTTTT
TRBV7-9	.	.	TRBJ1-4	CASSLAGGGEKLFF	TGTGCCAGCAGCTTAGCCGGGGGAGGCGAAAAACTGTTTTTT
TRBV7-9	.	.	TRBJ1-4	CASSFRSDEKLFF	TGTGCCAGCAGCTTCAGGTCGGATGAAAAACTGTTTTTT
TRBV4-3	.	.	TRBJ2-5	CASSQVYTYQETQYF	TGCGCCAGCAGCCAAGTATACACGTACCAAGAGACCCAGTACTTC
TRBV19	TRBD1	.	TRBJ2-3	CASSTGRQGANTQYF	TGTGCCAGTAGTACAGGGCGGCAGGGGGCTAATACGCAGTATTTT
TRBV30	.	.	TRBJ1-2	CAWSLRGYGYTF	TGTGCCTGGAGTCTTCGGGGTTATGGCTACACCTTC
TRBV7-8	TRBD1	.	TRBJ2-2	CASSLWTGSTGELFF	TGTGCCAGCAGCTTATGGACAGGGAGCACCGGGGAGCTGTTTTTT
TRBV5-6	TRBD1	.	TRBJ1-1	CASSLDTGANTEAFF	TGTGCCAGCAGCTTGGATACAGGGGCGAACACTGAAGCTTTCTTT
TRBV19	.	few	TRBJ1-5	CASSYPLEPQHF	TGTGCCAGTAGTTATCCACTAGAACCCCAGCATTTT
TRBV4-3	TRBD2	once	TRBJ2-5	CASSQGTRGTQYF	TGCGCCAGCAGCCAAGGGACTAGAGGGACCCAGTACTTC
TRBV2	TRBD1	.	TRBJ1-2	CASLKGTGAYGYTF	TGTGCCAGCCTAAAGGGGACAGGGGCTTACGGCTACACCTTC
TRBV13	TRBD2	few	TRBJ2-5	CASSLLTSGKETQYF	TGTGCCAGCAGCTTACTGACTAGCGGCAAAGAGACCCAGTACTTC
TRBV5-1	TRBD1	.	TRBJ2-2	CASSSDRGLSGELFF	TGCGCCAGCAGCTCGGACAGGGGATTGAGCGGGGAGCTGTTTTTT
TRBV11-3	TRBD1	.	TRBJ1-6	CASSWTGQNNSPLHF	TGTGCCAGCAGCTGGACAGGGCAGAATAATTCACCCCTCCACTTT
TRBV7-2	.	.	TRBJ2-7	CASSAGPNSYEQYF	TGTGCCAGCAGCGCGGGACCGAACTCCTACGAGCAGTACTTC
TRBV2	.	.	TRBJ1-3	CASSDRSLGNTIYF	TGTGCCAGCAGTGACAGGTCACTTGGAAACACCATATATTTT
TRBV12-5	.	.	TRBJ1-1	CASGNGGWTEAFF	TGTGCTAGTGGTAACGGGGGTTGGACTGAAGCTTTCTTT
TRBV3-1/TRBV3-2	.	few	TRBJ2-7	CASSQDARYEQYF	TGTGCCAGCAGCCAGGATGCGAGGTACGAGCAGTACTTC
TRBV11-2	.	.	TRBJ2-7	CASSIRGGYEQYF	TGTGCCAGCAGCATAAGGGGGGGCTACGAGCAGTACTTC
TRBV30	.	.	TRBJ1-2	CAWSERQGEYGYTF	TGTGCCTGGAGTGAAAGGCAAGGAGAGTATGGCTACACCTTC
TRBV27	TRBD1	once	TRBJ2-1	CASSPTGRSFNEQFF	TGTGCCAGCAGCCCGACAGGGAGATCATTCAATGAGCAGTTCTTC
TRBV7-2	TRBD1	.	TRBJ1-2	CASSSWTGLGYTF	TGTGCCAGCAGCTCATGGACAGGGCTTGGCTACACCTTC
TRBV11-2	.	few	TRBJ2-7	CASSERHYEQYF	TGTGCCAGCAGCGAACGACATTACGAGCAGTACTTC
TRBV4-1	.	.	TRBJ1-1	CASSQAEGAITEAFF	TGCGCCAGCAGCCAAGCAGAAGGGGCAATCACTGAAGCTTTCTTT
TRBV5-1	.	.	TRBJ1-5	CASSLGAGEGQPQHF	TGCGCCAGCAGCTTGGGGGCAGGGGAGGGCCAGCCCCAGCATTTT
TRBV10-3	.	.	TRBJ1-6	CAISEGQNNSPLHF	TGTGCCATCAGTGAGGGACAGAATAATTCACCCCTCCACTTT
TRBV19	TRBD1	.	TRBJ2-5	CASSKPGTGPEETQYF	TGTGCCAGTAGTAAACCCGGGACAGGGCCCGAAGAGACCCAGTACTTC
TRBV4-1	TRBD1	few	TRBJ1-5	CASSQDLRGGGQPQHF	TGCGCCAGCAGCCAAGATCTGAGAGGGGGCGGTCAGCCCCAGCATTTT